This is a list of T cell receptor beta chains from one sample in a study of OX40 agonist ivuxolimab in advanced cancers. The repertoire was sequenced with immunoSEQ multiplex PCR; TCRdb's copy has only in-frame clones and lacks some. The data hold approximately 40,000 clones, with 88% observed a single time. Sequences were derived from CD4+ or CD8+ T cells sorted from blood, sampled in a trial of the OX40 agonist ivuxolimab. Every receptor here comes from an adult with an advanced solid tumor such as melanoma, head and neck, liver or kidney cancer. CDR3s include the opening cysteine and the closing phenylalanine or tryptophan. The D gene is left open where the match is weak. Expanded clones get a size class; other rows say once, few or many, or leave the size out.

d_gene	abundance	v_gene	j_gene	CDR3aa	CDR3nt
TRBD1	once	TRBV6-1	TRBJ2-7	CASSEGTGSSEQYF	TGTGCCAGCAGTGAAGGGACAGGGAGCTCCGAGCAGTACTTC
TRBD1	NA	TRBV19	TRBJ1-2	CASERTGPPYGYTF	TGTGCCAGTGAGAGGACAGGGCCCCCCTATGGCTACACCTTC
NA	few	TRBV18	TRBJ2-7	CASSPMSVNYEQYF	TGTGCCAGCTCACCAATGTCGGTGAACTACGAGCAGTACTTC
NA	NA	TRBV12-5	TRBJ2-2	CASGPDTFPNTGELFF	TGTGCTAGTGGTCCGGACACATTCCCCAACACCGGGGAGCTGTTTTTT
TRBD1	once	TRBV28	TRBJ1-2	CASLPGTGKFSNYGYTF	TGTGCCAGCCTTCCAGGGACAGGGAAGTTCTCTAACTATGGCTACACCTTC
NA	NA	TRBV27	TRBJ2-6	CASSSGVTGANVLTF	TGTGCCAGCAGTTCCGGGGTGACTGGGGCCAACGTCCTGACTTTC
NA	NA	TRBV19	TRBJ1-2	CASSIEHSGYGYTF	TGTGCCAGTAGTATCGAGCATTCGGGGTATGGCTACACCTTC
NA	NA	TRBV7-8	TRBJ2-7	CASGLSYEQYF	TGTGCCAGTGGACTATCCTACGAGCAGTACTTC
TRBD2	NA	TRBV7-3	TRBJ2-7	CASSALAGYEQYF	TGTGCCAGCAGCGCACTAGCGGGTTACGAGCAGTACTTC
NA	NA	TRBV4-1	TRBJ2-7	CASSQEDWVGSYEQYF	TGCGCCAGCAGCCAAGAAGACTGGGTCGGCTCCTACGAGCAGTACTTC
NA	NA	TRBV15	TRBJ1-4	CATSVTREGSNEKLFF	TGTGCCACCAGCGTAACCAGGGAAGGGTCTAATGAAAAACTGTTTTTT
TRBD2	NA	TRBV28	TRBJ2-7	CASSSKSGSSLRLEQYF	TGTGCCAGCAGTTCAAAGAGCGGGAGTTCACTTCGTCTCGAGCAGTACTTC
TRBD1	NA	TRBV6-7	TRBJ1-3	CASSYRGMGNTIYF	TGTGCCAGCAGCTACAGGGGAATGGGAAACACCATATATTTT
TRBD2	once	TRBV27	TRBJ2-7	CASSFSGVAYEQYF	TGTGCCAGCAGTTTTAGCGGGGTCGCCTACGAGCAGTACTTC